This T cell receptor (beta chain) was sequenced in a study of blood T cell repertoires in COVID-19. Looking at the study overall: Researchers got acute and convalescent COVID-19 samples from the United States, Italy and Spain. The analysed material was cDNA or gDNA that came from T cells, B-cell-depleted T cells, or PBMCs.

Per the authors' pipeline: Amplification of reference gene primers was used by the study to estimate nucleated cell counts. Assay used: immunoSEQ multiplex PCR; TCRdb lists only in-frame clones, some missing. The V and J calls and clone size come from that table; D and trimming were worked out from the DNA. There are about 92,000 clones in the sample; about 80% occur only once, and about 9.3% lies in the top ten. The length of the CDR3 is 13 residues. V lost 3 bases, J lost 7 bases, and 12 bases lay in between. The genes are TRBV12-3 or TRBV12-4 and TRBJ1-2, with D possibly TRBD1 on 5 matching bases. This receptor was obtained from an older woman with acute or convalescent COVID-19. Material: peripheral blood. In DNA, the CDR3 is TGTGCCAGCAGTTTCGGGGGAGCCCCTGGCTACACCTTC. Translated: CASSFGGAPGYTF.